This is a list of T cell receptor beta chains from one sample in a study of blood T cell repertoires in COVID-19. TCRdb keeps only in-frame clones here, not all; method: immunoSEQ multiplex PCR. The sample lists 75,000 or so clones, roughly 82% occurring once. The sequenced sample was peripheral blood. These receptors were collected from a man in his sixties with acute or convalescent COVID-19. CDR3s include the opening cysteine and the closing phenylalanine or tryptophan. The D gene is left open where the match is weak.

v_call	j_call	d_call	cdr3_nt	cdr3_aa
TRBV5-1	TRBJ1-3	TRBD1	TGCGCCAGCAGCTTGGAAGGGACAGACGGAAACACCATATATTTT	CASSLEGTDGNTIYF
TRBV14	TRBJ2-3	NA	TGTGCCAGCAGCCTCGCCAGGTGGGATACGCAGTATTTT	CASSLARWDTQYF
TRBV11-3	TRBJ2-1	NA	TGTGCCAGCAGCTTAGCGATCGGGATGGGCAATGAGCAGTTCTTC	CASSLAIGMGNEQFF
TRBV6-5	TRBJ2-1	TRBD2	TGTGCCAGCAGCAGCCCTAGCGGGAAATACAATGAGCAGTTCTTC	CASSSPSGKYNEQFF
TRBV18	TRBJ1-1	TRBD1	TGTGCCAGCTCGCTCGGGACAGCGAACACTGAAGCTTTCTTT	CASSLGTANTEAFF
TRBV28	TRBJ2-1	TRBD1	TGTGCCAGCAGTTTGAGCCAGGGGGCTAATGAGCAGTTCTTC	CASSLSQGANEQFF
TRBV16	TRBJ2-7	NA	TGTGCCAGCAGCCAATCCACTGCAGCAGGGGTATACTACGAGCAGTACTTC	CASSQSTAAGVYYEQYF
TRBV5-1	TRBJ1-1	TRBD1	TGCGCCAGCAGCATCACCGGACAGGGTGAAGCTTTCTTT	CASSITGQGEAFF
TRBV25-1	TRBJ2-2	NA	TGTGCCAGCAGTGGCACCCCCGTGGGGCCGACCGGGGAGCTGTTTTTT	CASSGTPVGPTGELFF
TRBV29-1	TRBJ1-1	NA	TGCAGCGTTGTGGGGGGGTTGAACACTGAAGCTTTCTTT	CSVVGGLNTEAFF
TRBV28	TRBJ1-1	TRBD1	TGTGCCAGCAGTTTGGGGTGGGGACAGAGGACTGAAGCTTTCTTT	CASSLGWGQRTEAFF
TRBV18	TRBJ2-1	NA	TGTGCCAGCGGCCCCCCAGGTTCCTACAATGAGCAGTTCTTC	CASGPPGSYNEQFF
TRBV19	TRBJ2-1	TRBD2	TGTGCCAGTAGTAAGGGGACTAGCGGGATCTACAATGAGCAGTTCTTC	CASSKGTSGIYNEQFF
TRBV9	TRBJ1-2	TRBD1	TGTGCCAGCAGCGCCCCAGGGGGCGGCTATGGCTACACCTTC	CASSAPGGGYGYTF